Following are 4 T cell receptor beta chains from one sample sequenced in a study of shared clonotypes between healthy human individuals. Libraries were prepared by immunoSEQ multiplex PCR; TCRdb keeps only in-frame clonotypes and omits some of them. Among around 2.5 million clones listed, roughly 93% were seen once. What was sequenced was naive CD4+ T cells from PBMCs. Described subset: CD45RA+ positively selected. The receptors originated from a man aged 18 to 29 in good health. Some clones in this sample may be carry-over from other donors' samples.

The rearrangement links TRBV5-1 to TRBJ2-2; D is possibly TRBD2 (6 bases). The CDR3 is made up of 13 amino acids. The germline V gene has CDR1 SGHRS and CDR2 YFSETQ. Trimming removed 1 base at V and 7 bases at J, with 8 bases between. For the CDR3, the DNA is TGCGCCAGCAGCTTGCGGGGGTTCGGGGAGCTGTTTTTT. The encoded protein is CASSLRGFGELFF. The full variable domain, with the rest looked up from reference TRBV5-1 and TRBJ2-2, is KAGVTQTPRYLIKTRGQQVTLSCSPISGHRSVSWYQQTPGQGLQFLFEYFSETQRNKGNFPGRFSGRQFSNSRSEMNVSTLELGDSALYLCASSLRGFGELFFGEGSRLTVL.

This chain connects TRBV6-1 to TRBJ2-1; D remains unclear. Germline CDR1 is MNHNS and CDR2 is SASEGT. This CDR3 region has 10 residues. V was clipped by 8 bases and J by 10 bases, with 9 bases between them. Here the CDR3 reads CASEVWEQFF. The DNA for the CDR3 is TGTGCCAGCGAGGTTTGGGAGCAGTTCTTC.

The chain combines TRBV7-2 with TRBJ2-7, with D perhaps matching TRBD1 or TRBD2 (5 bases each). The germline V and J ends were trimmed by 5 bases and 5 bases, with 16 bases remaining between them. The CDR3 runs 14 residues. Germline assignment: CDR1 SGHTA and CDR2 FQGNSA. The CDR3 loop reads CASSRPGRQDEQYF. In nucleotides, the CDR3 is TGTGCCAGCAGCCGCCCGGGACGCCAAGACGAGCAGTACTTC.

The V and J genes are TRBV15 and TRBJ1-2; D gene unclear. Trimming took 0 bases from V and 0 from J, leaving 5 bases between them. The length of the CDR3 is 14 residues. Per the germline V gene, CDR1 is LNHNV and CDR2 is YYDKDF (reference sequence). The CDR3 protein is CATSRDDPNYGYTF. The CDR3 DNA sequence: TGTGCCACCAGCAGAGATGACCCTAACTATGGCTACACCTTC.